This entry is about one T cell receptor (beta chain). This clonotype has a count of ten or more. The antigen it recognizes is unknown. No quality values exist for individual bases; no much larger clone is one base distant. For sequencing, an Illumina HiSeq 1500 was employed. Using fastp trimming at Q25 and MiXCR clonotype assembly, TCRdb reanalyzed the public sequencing data and kept in-frame beta chains. Under each unique CDR3 protein, matching rows form one entry showing the most common genes and DNA. The sample profile shows about 130,000 distinct CDR3 sequences; about 10% of them were found once. Clones ranked in the top ten supply roughly a tenth of the sample. This entry comes from a study of T cell repertoires in cytomegalovirus infection (dated by TCRdb to between 2018 and 2020). The study in broad terms: The HLA type of each donor mattered for the analysis, because public TCR beta signatures pointed to carriage of CMV infection along with the matching HLA type. Broader findings and caveats from the paper: In both this cohort and an independent approximately 370-donor cohort, the cumulative frequency of public TCR beta family members distinguished carriers of CMV infection plus the relevant HLA type. The ex vivo response was dominated by HLA-C-restricted CMV-specific TCR beta clonotypes, which also provided the single most frequent clonotype in two of eight donors.

CDR3 length: 16 amino acids, cysteine to phenylalanine. Only CDR3 DNA is held: 48 bases, read in frame from base 1. The junction shows trimming of 0 bases on V and 2 bases on J, and the gene matches do not reach 4 bases of it. CDR1 DFQATT and CDR2 SNEGSKA are derived from the germline V gene (reference sequence). The chain was built from TRBV20-1 and TRBJ2-3; TRBD2 aligns with 11 central bases. Sequences were obtained from PBMCs. This receptor was obtained from a human donor in good health (CMV status not recorded). Some clones in this sample may be carry-over from other donors' samples. The base sequence is TGCAGTGCTAGAGACCAGGGACTAGCGGACACAGATACGCAGTATTTT. It translates to CSARDQGLADTDTQYF.